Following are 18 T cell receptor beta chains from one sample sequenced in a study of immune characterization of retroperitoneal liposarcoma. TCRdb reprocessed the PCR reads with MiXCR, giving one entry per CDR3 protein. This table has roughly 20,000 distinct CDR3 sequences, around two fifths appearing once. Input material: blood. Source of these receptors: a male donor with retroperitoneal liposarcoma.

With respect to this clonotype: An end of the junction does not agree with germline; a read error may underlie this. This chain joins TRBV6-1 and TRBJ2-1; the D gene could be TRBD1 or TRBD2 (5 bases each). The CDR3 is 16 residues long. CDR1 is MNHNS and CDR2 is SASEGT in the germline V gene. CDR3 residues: CASSEAHGDPNKEHFF. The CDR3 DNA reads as TGTGCCAGCAGTGAAGCGCACGGGGACCCCAACAAAGAGCATTTCTTC.

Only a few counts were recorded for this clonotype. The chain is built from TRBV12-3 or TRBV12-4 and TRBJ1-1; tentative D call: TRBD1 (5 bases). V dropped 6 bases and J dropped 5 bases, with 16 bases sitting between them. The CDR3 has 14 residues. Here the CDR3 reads CASSRGGAGTEAFF. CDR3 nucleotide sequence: TGTGCCAGCAGCCGCGGTGGGGCGGGGACTGAAGCTTTCTTT.

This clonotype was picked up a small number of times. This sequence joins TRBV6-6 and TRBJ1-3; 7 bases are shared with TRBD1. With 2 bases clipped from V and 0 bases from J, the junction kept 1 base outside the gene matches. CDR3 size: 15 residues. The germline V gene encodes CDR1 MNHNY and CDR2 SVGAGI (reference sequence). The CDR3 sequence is CASSYAGGSGNTIYF. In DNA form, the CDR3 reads TGTGCCAGCAGTTACGCAGGGGGCTCTGGAAACACCATATATTTT.

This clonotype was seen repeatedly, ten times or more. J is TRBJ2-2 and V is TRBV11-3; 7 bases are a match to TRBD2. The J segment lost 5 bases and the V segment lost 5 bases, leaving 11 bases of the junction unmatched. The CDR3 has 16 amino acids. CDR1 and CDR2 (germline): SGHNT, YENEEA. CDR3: CASSHPREWYTGELFF. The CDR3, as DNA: TGTGCCAGCAGCCACCCGCGGGAGTGGTATACCGGGGAGCTGTTTTTT.

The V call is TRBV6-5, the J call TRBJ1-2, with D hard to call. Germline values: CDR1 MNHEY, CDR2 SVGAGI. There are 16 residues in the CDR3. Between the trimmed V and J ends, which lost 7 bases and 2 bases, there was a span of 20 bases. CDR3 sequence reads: CASIRAVGLINYGYTF. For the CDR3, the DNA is TGTGCCAGCATTCGGGCGGTTGGCCTAATAAACTATGGCTACACCTTC.

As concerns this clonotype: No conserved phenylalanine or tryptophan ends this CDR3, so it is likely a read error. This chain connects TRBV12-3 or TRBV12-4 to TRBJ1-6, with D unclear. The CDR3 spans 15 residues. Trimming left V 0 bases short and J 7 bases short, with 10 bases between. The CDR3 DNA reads TGTGCCAGCAGTTTAGCGACTGCGGGGAATTCACCCCTCCACTTG. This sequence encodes CASSLATAGNSPLHL.

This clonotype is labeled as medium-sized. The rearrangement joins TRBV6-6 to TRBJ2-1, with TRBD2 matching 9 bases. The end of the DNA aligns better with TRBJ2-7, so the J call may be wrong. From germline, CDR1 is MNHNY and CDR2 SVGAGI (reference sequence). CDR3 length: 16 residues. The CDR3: CASSYSPTSGYNEQYF. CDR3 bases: TGTGCCAGCAGTTACTCGCCGACTAGCGGTTACAATGAGCAGTACTTC.

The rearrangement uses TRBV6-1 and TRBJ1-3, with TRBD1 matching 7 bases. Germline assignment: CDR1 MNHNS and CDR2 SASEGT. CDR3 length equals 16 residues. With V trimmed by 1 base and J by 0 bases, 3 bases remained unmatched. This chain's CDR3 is CASSEVRDSSGNTIYF. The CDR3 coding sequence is TGTGCCAGCAGTGAAGTCCGGGACAGCTCTGGAAACACCATATATTTT.

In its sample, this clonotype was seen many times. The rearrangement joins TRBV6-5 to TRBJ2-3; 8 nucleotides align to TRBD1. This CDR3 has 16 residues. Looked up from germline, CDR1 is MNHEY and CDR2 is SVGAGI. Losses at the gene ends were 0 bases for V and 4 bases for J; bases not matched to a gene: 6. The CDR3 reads CASSYSDRVFSDTQYF. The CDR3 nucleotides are TGTGCCAGCAGTTACTCGGACAGGGTATTTTCAGATACGCAGTATTTT.

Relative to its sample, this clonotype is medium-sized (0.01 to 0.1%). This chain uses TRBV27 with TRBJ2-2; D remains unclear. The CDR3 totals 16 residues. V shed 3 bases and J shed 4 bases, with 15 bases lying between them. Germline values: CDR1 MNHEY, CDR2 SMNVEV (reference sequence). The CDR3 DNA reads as TGTGCCAGCAGTTTGCTATTCGGATCGGGCACCGGGGAGCTGTTTTTT. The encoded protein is CASSLLFGSGTGELFF.

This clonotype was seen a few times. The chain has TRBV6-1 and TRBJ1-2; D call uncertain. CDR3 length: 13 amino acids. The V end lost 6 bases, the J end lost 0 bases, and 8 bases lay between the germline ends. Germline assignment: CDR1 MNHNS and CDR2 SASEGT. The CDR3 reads CASRVGPNYGYTF. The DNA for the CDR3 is TGTGCCAGCAGGGTAGGCCCTAACTATGGCTACACCTTC.

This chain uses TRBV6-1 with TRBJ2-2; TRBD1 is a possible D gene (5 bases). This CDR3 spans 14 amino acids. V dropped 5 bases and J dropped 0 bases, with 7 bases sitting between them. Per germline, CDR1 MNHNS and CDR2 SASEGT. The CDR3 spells CASSRQPNTGELFF. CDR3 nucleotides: TGTGCCAGCAGTAGACAGCCGAACACCGGGGAGCTGTTTTTT.

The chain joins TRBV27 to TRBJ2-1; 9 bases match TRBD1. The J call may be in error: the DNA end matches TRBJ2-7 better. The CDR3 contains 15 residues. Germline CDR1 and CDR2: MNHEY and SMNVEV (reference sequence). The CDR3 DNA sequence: TGTGCCAGCAGCTCCCCGGGACAGGGAGCTTACGAGCAGTACTTC. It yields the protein CASSSPGQGAYEQYF.

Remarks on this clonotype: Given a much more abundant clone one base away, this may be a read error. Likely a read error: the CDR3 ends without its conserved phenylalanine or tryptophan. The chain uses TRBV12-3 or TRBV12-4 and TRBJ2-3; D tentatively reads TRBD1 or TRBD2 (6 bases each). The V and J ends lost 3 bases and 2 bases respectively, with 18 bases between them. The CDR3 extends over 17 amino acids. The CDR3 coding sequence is TGTGCCAGCAGTTTGGGGCAAGGAGGGGGTTCCACAGATACGCAGTATTTG. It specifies CASSLGQGGGSTDTQYL.

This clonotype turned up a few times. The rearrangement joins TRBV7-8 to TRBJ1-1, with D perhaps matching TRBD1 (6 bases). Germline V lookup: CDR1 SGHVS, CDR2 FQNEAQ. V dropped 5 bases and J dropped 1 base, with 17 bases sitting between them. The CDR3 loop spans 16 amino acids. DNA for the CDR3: TGTGCCAGCAGCCTGCAACAGGGAAAACCGAACACTGAAGCTTTCTTT. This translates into CASSLQQGKPNTEAFF. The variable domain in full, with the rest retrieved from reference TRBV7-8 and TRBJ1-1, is GAGVSQSPRYKVAKRGQDVALRCDPISGHVSLFWYQQALGQGPEFLTYFQNEAQLDKSGLPSDRFFAERPEGSVSTLKIQRTQQEDSAVYLCASSLQQGKPNTEAFFGQGTRLTVV.

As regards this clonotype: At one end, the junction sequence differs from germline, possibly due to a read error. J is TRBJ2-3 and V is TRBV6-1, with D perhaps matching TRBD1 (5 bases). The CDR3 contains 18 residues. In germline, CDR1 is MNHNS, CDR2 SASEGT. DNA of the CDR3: TGTGACAGCAGTACCGGTGACAGCAACACCTTTTTCACAGAGACGCAGTATTTT. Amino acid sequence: CDSSTGDSNTFFTETQYF.

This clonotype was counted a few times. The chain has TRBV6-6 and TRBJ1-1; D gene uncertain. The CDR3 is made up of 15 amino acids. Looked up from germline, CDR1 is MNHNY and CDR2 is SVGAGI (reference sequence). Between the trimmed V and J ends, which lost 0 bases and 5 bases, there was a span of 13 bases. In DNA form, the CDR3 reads TGTGCCAGCAGTTACTCGACCCCGGGCTATACTGAAGCTTTCTTT. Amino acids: CASSYSTPGYTEAFF.

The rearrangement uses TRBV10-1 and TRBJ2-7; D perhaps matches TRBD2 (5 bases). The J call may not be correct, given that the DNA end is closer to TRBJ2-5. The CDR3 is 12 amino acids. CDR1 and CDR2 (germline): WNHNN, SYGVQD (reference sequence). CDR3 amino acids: CASSDGVETQYF. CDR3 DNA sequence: TGCGCCAGCAGTGACGGGGTGGAGACCCAGTACTTC.